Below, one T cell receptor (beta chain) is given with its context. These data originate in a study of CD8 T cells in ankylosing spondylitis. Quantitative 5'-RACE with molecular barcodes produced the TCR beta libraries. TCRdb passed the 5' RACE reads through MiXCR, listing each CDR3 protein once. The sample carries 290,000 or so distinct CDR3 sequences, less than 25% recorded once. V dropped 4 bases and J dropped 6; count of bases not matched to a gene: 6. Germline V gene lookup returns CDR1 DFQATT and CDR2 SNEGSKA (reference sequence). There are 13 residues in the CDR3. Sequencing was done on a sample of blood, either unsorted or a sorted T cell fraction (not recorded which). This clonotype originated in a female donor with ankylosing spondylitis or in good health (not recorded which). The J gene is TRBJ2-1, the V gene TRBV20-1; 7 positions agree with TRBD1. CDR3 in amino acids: CSAIRDSRNEQFF. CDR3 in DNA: TGCAGTGCTATCCGGGACAGTCGCAATGAGCAGTTCTTC.